These T cell receptor beta chains were read from a single sample in a study of shared clonotypes between healthy human individuals. Only in-frame clones appear in the TCRdb table, and some are missing; sequencing was by immunoSEQ multiplex PCR. The sample yields some 2.1 million clones, less than 95% seen once. Sequencing was performed on naive CD8+ T cells sorted from blood. These receptors all stem from a man younger than 35 in good health. CDR3s include the opening cysteine and the closing phenylalanine or tryptophan.

TRBJ1-6	15	TRBV6-6	CASSQPGRDNSPLHF
TRBJ2-7	14	TRBV13	CASSEGGNSYEQYF
TRBJ2-7	15	TRBV4-3	CASSQDWGDGYEQYF
TRBJ1-2	15	TRBV5-6	CASSTTQTTNYGYTF
TRBJ2-5	14	TRBV14	CASSQDAAVETQYF
TRBJ1-2	12	TRBV28	CASSLTDYGYTF
TRBJ1-2	16	TRBV6-5	CASSYNLDRGDYGYTF
TRBJ2-7	14	TRBV5-6	CASSLAEPFYEQYF
TRBJ2-7	13	TRBV5-4	CASRTGEGYEQYF
TRBJ1-1	17	TRBV19	CASSKRTGGHLGTEAFF
TRBJ2-7	14	TRBV9	CASSSEAGPYEQYF
TRBJ2-1	17	TRBV4-1	CASSQDKREGPYNEQFF
TRBJ2-5	15	TRBV5-6	CASSLVRDLRETQYF
TRBJ2-3	16	TRBV9	CASSAQGGTGTDTQYF
TRBJ1-1	15	TRBV5-4	CASSPPGTGLSEAFF
TRBJ1-1	15	TRBV14	CASSQVDQGARVDFF